This T cell receptor (beta chain) originates from a study of brain T cells in children with intractable seizures. The CDR3 is made up of 10 amino acids. Trimming pared 3 bases from V and 12 bases from J, leaving 9 bases between. The germline CDR1 and CDR2 sequences are DFQATT and SNEGSKA (reference sequence). Only cases whose brain tissue showed the highest T cell transcript signatures were sequenced. At least one anti-epileptic drug was given before surgery. Overall study results and limits: Pre- and post-surgery blood differed in depth, so pre-surgery absences may be undersampling. Patients' HCMV serostatus was unknown; virus specificity rests on CDR3 similarity alone.

Here immunoSEQ multiplex PCR was the method, and the copy in TCRdb shows in-frame clones only, minus some. The sample has fewer than 25,000 clones, around 94% seen once; the top ten hold roughly 6.7%. On this clone: Its target is not known.

The input for sequencing was peripheral blood, taken at surgery. The rearrangement links TRBV20-1 to TRBJ2-1, with D uncertain. The receptor comes from a boy aged 5-17 years with focal cortical dysplasia and intractable seizures. CDR3 in DNA: TGCAGTGCTAGTAGGGTTAGGCAGTTCTTC. Its protein product is CSASRVRQFF.